This T cell receptor (beta chain) was recorded in a study of vaccination effects on CD4 cells after COVID-19. Antigen-specific CD4+ T cells expanded by the ViraFEST assay with viral peptide pools were then sequenced. The authors isolated CD4+ T cells after less than eleven days of culture. Vaccination of participants consisted of two doses of either the BNT162b2 or mRNA-1273 vaccine. Cultures of over 1.5 million PBMC per well contained about 10 IU/ml IL-2 plus 10 ug/ml peptides. Germline lookup yields CDR1 MNHEY and CDR2 SVGAGI. V was clipped by 6 bases and J by 4 bases; unmatched bases: 6. The CDR3 length is 14 residues. With regard to this clone: The antigen remains unidentified.

Assay used: immunoSEQ multiplex PCR; TCRdb lists only in-frame clones, some missing. This sample has 84,000 or so clones, with around four fifths found just once. The TCR originated in a human donor who received a COVID-19 vaccine. The sequenced sample was CD4+ T cells from PBMCs cultured with HCoV-OC43 spike peptides, obtained after COVID-19 vaccination. Subset described: HCoV-OC43 spike overlapping peptide pool stimulation. The V call is TRBV6-5, the J call TRBJ1-2; 9 positions agree with TRBD1. The CDR3: CASRITGGLYGYTF. CDR3 DNA: TGTGCCAGCAGGATTACAGGGGGCCTCTATGGCTACACCTTC.